The 7 T cell receptor beta chains in this list originate from one sample, sequenced in a study of blood T cells in healthy people across ages. Primed by a sample-barcoded 5' primer and a J-beta primer mix, a second PCR proceeded for about 7 to 12 cycles. TCRdb re-called the 5' RACE reads with MiXCR, one entry per CDR3 protein. The table records 700,000 or so distinct CDR3 sequences, over 40% of them present only once. The sample was blood. The receptors were gathered from a man at least 80 years old in good health.

This clonotype was detected once. The rearrangement links TRBV7-8 to TRBJ2-4; D uncertain. The DNA end is a closer match to TRBJ2-5, so the J assignment may be wrong. The CDR3 extends over 11 amino acids. Germline CDR1 and CDR2: SGHVS and FQNEAQ. For the CDR3, the DNA is TGTGCCAGCAGCAATCATGGGACCCAGTACTTC. Protein product: CASSNHGTQYF.

This clonotype was counted between two and nine times. CDR3 residues: CASNLPGLAAGGTDTQYF. The DNA of the CDR3 is TGTGCCAGCAATCTTCCGGGACTAGCGGCTGGGGGCACAGATACGCAGTATTTT. The rearrangement joins TRBV28 to TRBJ2-3, with 11 bases identical to TRBD2. Trimming took 7 bases from V and 1 from J; bases not matched to a gene: 13. This CDR3 has 18 amino acids. Germline CDR1 and CDR2: MDHEN and SYDVKM.

The chain employs TRBV4-1 and TRBJ2-7; 7 bases are a match to TRBD2. The DNA end favors TRBJ2-4, so the J call may be wrong. The CDR3 extends over 15 amino acids. Germline CDR1 is MGHRA and CDR2 is YSYEKL. The CDR3 reads CASSQERSGVNIQYF. CDR3 bases: TGCGCCAGCAGCCAAGAGCGAAGCGGGGTAAACATTCAGTACTTC.

This clonotype was counted between two and nine times. The CDR3 sequence is CASSQTQGNYGYTF. CDR3 nucleotides: TGTGCCAGCAGCCAAACACAGGGGAACTATGGCTACACCTTC. The chain couples TRBV12-3 or TRBV12-4 to TRBJ1-2, with 7 bases lining up with TRBD1. Trimming took 6 bases from V and 2 from J; bases not matched to a gene: 6. This CDR3 comprises 14 residues.

Concerning this clonotype: Compared with germline, one end of the junction differs, possibly owing to a read error. V and J are TRBV6-9 and TRBJ1-5, with 10 positions matching TRBD1. The CDR3 is 14 amino acids. The germline V gene has CDR1 MNHGY and CDR2 SVAAGI. The CDR3 protein is CAGSLTGGCQPQHF. In nucleotides, the CDR3 is TGTGCCGGCAGTTTGACAGGGGGCTGTCAGCCCCAGCATTTT.

This clonotype was observed a few times. The gene calls are TRBV20-1 and TRBJ1-2; TRBD1 matches at 8 bases. Per germline, CDR1 DFQATT and CDR2 SNEGSKA (reference sequence). CDR3 size: 13 residues. Germline trimming cut 6 bases from V and 3 bases from J; bases unmatched to any gene: 6. Here the CDR3 reads CSAQPGQDYGYTF. In DNA form, the CDR3 reads TGCAGTGCCCAACCGGGACAGGACTATGGCTACACCTTC.

This clonotype was observed a few times. The rearrangement joins TRBV4-2 to TRBJ2-7; TRBD1 matches at 7 bases. With V trimmed by 2 bases and J by 2 bases, 3 bases remained unmatched. The CDR3 loop spans 14 amino acids. Germline V lookup: CDR1 LGHNA, CDR2 YNFKEQ. The DNA for the CDR3 is TGTGCCAGCAGCCAAAGGGACAGCACCTACGAGCAGTACTTC. Protein sequence: CASSQRDSTYEQYF.